These 10 T cell receptor beta chains came from one sample sequenced in a study of cytomegalovirus exposure and HLA in healthy donors. Use of 60 Vbeta and 13 Jbeta primers characterized the PCR. Measured with immunoSEQ multiplex PCR; TCRdb has only the in-frame clones, and not every one. Altogether around 150,000 clones are present, over 60% being singletons, with the ten largest covering roughly 6%. The source material was PBMCs. Receptor source: a woman aged 60 to 75 in good health and CMV-seronegative.

The V and J genes are TRBV11-2 and TRBJ2-5; weak D call: TRBD2 (6 bases). The CDR3 consists of 14 residues. V lost 0 bases and J lost 6, with 11 bases in between. CDR1 SGHAT and CDR2 FQNNGV come from the germline V gene. The CDR3 loop is CASSLDPGRQTQYF. The CDR3 nucleotides read TGTGCCAGCAGCTTAGATCCAGGGAGGCAGACCCAGTACTTC.

Only a few counts were recorded for this clone. The CDR3 DNA is TGTGCCAGCAGTACCCTTAGCGTCCCACGAGAGTTCTTC. Amino acids: CASSTLSVPREFF. The gene calls are TRBV27 and TRBJ2-1; D is possibly TRBD2 (5 bases). The V and J ends lost 5 bases and 14 bases respectively, with 19 bases between them. Per germline, CDR1 MNHEY and CDR2 SMNVEV (reference sequence). The CDR3 covers 13 residues.

The CDR3 sequence is CASSQTGPSVGYTF. The DNA of the CDR3 is TGCGCCAGCAGCCAGACAGGGCCGTCGGTTGGCTACACCTTC. The J gene is TRBJ1-2, the V gene TRBV4-1, with TRBD1 identical over 7 bases. Trimming removed 3 bases from V and 7 bases from J; junction bases left unmatched: 8. The CDR3 contains 14 residues. Per germline, CDR1 MGHRA and CDR2 YSYEKL.

This clone was counted between two and nine times. The V and J genes are TRBV28 and TRBJ2-2; D not certain. This CDR3 spans 14 amino acids. V was pared by 5 bases and J by 3 bases, with 10 bases between. Germline values: CDR1 MDHEN, CDR2 SYDVKM. CDR3 loop: CASSPPYDTGELFF. The CDR3 DNA is TGTGCCAGCAGTCCCCCCTACGACACCGGGGAGCTGTTTTTT.

This clone has more than one count but fewer than ten. V usage is TRBV5-6 and J usage is TRBJ1-2; 8 positions agree with TRBD1. This CDR3 spans 15 amino acids. Germline V gene sequence: CDR1 SGHDT, CDR2 YYEEEE. The V gene end was trimmed by 6 bases and the J gene end by 5 bases; junction bases not matched to a gene: 12. The DNA of the CDR3 is TGTGCCAGCACCGGTGGTGGACAGGGCGGATATGGCTACACCTTC. Amino acid sequence: CASTGGGQGGYGYTF. Full variable domain (missing parts from reference TRBV5-6 and TRBJ1-2): DAGVTQSPTHLIKTRGQQVTLRCSPKSGHDTVSWYQQALGQGPQFIFQYYEEEERQRGNFPDRFSGHQFPNYSSELNVNALLLGDSALYLCASTGGGQGGYGYTFGSGTRLTVV.

V usage is TRBV4-2 and J usage is TRBJ2-1; TRBD2 matches 10 bases. Germline lookup yields CDR1 LGHNA and CDR2 YNFKEQ. V lost 4 bases and J lost 5; bases outside the gene matches: 8. This CDR3 region has 16 residues. In DNA, the CDR3 is TGTGCCAGCAGCCCGAGCGGGCTAGCGGGAGACAATGAGCAGTTCTTC. Protein sequence: CASSPSGLAGDNEQFF.

Regarding this clone: One junction end disagrees with the germline gene, perhaps due to a read error. The V call is TRBV28, the J call TRBJ1-2, with 7 bases matching TRBD1. Germline values: CDR1 MDHEN, CDR2 SYDVKM. The CDR3 loop spans 11 amino acids. CDR3 DNA sequence: TGTGCCAGCAGTGTAACCGGGACAGCTAGCTTC. It translates to CASSVTGTASF.

The V call is TRBV5-4, the J call TRBJ2-1; 13 nucleotides match TRBD2. Trimming cost V 3 bases and J 6 bases; bases outside gene matches: 9. Germline V gene lookup returns CDR1 SGHNT and CDR2 YYREEE (reference sequence). The CDR3 extends over 17 amino acids. CDR3 nucleotide sequence: TGTGCCAGCAGCTGGGCTCCCGGGACTAGCGGGACCAATGAGCAGTTCTTC. It yields the protein CASSWAPGTSGTNEQFF.

J is TRBJ2-5 and V is TRBV7-8; 9 bases match TRBD2. The germline gives CDR1 SGHVS, CDR2 FQNEAQ. This CDR3 contains 18 residues. Losses at the gene ends were 4 bases for V and 3 bases for J; bases not matched to a gene: 15. The CDR3 protein is CASSWGDLAGGREETQYF. CDR3 in DNA: TGTGCCAGCAGCTGGGGGGATTTGGCGGGAGGGAGGGAAGAGACCCAGTACTTC.

V usage is TRBV14 and J usage is TRBJ1-2; the match to TRBD1 covers 8 bases. The CDR3 extends over 16 amino acids. The trim removed 0 bases at V and 2 bases at J, leaving 5 bases unmatched. CDR1 is SGHDN and CDR2 is FVKESK in the germline V gene. CDR3 in amino acids: CASSQDKGTGNYGYTF. The CDR3 nucleotides are TGTGCCAGCAGCCAAGATAAAGGGACAGGCAACTATGGCTACACCTTC.